The rows below give T cell receptor beta chains drawn from one sample of a study of CD8 T cells in ankylosing spondylitis. TCRdb processed the 5' RACE reads anew with MiXCR; each CDR3 protein has one entry. The data hold 300,000 to 350,000 distinct CDR3 sequences, with around 20% observed a single time. The sequencing sample was made of blood, either unsorted or a sorted T cell fraction (not recorded which). The receptors shown here come from a female donor with ankylosing spondylitis or in good health (not recorded which). Each CDR3 is given with its conserved first and last residue. D genes are given only for firm matches. Size is stated for part of the rows, as once, few or many counts, or as a class when the clone is expanded.

size: -
J: TRBJ2-2
D: -
V: TRBV7-8
DNA: TGTGCCAGCAACTGGATGAACACCGGGGAGCTGTTTTTT
CDR3: CASNWMNTGELFF

size: many
J: TRBJ1-3
D: -
V: TRBV13
DNA: TGTGCCAGCAGCTCCCCAGGCGAGGGAAACACCATATATTTT
CDR3: CASSSPGEGNTIYF

size: -
J: TRBJ2-6
D: TRBD1
V: TRBV28
DNA: TGTGCCAGCAGTTTATCCCGGGACAGCAGCTCTGGGGCCAACGTCCTGACTTTC
CDR3: CASSLSRDSSSGANVLTF

size: -
J: TRBJ2-7
D: -
V: TRBV28
DNA: TGTGCCAGCAGTTTGATGAACGAGCAGTACTTC
CDR3: CASSLMNEQYF

size: -
J: TRBJ2-7
D: TRBD1
V: TRBV20-1
DNA: TGCAGTGCTACGGGACAGGGGGCCTACGAGCAGTACTTC
CDR3: CSATGQGAYEQYF

size: few
J: TRBJ1-5
D: -
V: TRBV12-3/TRBV12-4
DNA: TGTGCCAGCAGTCTATCGGGGTTGAATCAGCCCCAGCATTTT
CDR3: CASSLSGLNQPQHF

size: -
J: TRBJ2-7
D: -
V: TRBV4-2
DNA: TGTGCCAGCAGCCAGGGGCTAGCAGACTACGAGCAGTACTTC
CDR3: CASSQGLADYEQYF

size: -
J: TRBJ1-2
D: -
V: TRBV9
DNA: TGTGCCAGCAGCGTACCAAACTATGGCTACACCTTC
CDR3: CASSVPNYGYTF

size: -
J: TRBJ2-7
D: -
V: TRBV20-1
DNA: TGCAGTGCCACGACACCGAACTCCTACGAGCAGTACTTC
CDR3: CSATTPNSYEQYF

size: few
J: TRBJ2-7
D: TRBD1
V: TRBV11-1
DNA: TGTGCCAGCAGCCAGGGACAGGGGTTTGGAGAGCAGTACTTC
CDR3: CASSQGQGFGEQYF